This T cell receptor beta chain stems from a study of T-cell reconstitution after alpha-beta-depleted transplantation in children. The study, taken as a whole, reports: Several hundred rapidly expanded clones from non-depleted graft cells reportedly supplied alpha-beta T cells about two months post-transplant. T-cell counts and diversity were attributed mostly to newly produced T cells one year after transplant.

V was cut by 6 bases and J by 2 bases, with 17 bases left in between. The CDR3 is 16 amino acids. The germline V gene has CDR1 SNHLY and CDR2 FYNNEI. Construction of the TCRbeta library involved unique molecular identifiers. Using its own MiXCR run on the PCR reads, TCRdb lists one record per CDR3 protein. The sample lists about 980,000 distinct CDR3 sequences, about 29% occurring once. This clonotype was seen a handful of times. The antigen remains unidentified. The TCR originated in a boy under two years old who had a stem cell transplant for SCID, so the T cells may come from the graft donor. V is TRBV2 and J is TRBJ2-1, with D unclear. The sample here was PBMCs, mostly from graft donor cells, taken 360 days after TCRalphabeta/CD19-depleted stem cell transplant. The CDR3 nucleotides read TGTGCCAGCAGGGAGTACTCGGCGGAAGCCTACAATGAGCAGTTCTTC. This sequence encodes CASREYSAEAYNEQFF. Full variable domain (missing parts from reference TRBV2 and TRBJ2-1): EPEVTQTPSHQVTQMGQEVILRCVPISNHLYFYWYRQILGQKVEFLVSFYNNEISEKSEIFDDQFSVERPDGSNFTLKIRSTKLEDSAMYFCASREYSAEAYNEQFFGPGTRLTVL.